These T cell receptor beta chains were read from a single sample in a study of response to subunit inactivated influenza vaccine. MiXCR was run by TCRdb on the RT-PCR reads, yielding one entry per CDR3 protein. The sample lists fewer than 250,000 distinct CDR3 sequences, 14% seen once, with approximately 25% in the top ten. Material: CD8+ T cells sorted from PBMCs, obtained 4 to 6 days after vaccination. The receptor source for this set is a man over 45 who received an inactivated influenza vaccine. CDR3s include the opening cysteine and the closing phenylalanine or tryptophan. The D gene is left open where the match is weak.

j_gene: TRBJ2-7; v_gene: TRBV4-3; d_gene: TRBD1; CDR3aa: CASRQVETGVYEQYF
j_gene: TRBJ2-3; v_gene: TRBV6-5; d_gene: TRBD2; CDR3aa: CASSYLAGDTDTQYF
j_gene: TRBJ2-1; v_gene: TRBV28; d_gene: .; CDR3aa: CASSLDSNNEQFF
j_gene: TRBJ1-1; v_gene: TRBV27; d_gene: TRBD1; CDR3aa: CASSLHAGGTNTEAFF
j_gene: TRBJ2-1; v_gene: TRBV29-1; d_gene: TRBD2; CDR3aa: CSVEDWEAPSGGCVF
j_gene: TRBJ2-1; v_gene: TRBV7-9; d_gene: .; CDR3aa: CASRLSGSNEQFF
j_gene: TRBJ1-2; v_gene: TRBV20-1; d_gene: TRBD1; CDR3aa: CTGGDPKRGLELGYTF
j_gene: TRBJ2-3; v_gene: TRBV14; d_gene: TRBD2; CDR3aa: CASSQETSGLVNTQYF
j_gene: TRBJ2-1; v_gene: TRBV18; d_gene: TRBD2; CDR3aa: CASSPGTSWDNEQFF
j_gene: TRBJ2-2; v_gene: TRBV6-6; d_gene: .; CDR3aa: CASTENTGELFF
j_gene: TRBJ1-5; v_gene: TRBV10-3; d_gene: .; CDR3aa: CAISEGQSNQPQHF
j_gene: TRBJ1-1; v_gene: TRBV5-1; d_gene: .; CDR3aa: CASRGRGTEAFF
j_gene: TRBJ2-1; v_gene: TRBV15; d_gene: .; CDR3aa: CATSAREKIYNEQFF
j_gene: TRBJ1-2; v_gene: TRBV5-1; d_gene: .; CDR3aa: CASSLIRDGGYTF
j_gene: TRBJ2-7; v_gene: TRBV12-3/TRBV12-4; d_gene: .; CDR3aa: CASGTSGFYEQYF
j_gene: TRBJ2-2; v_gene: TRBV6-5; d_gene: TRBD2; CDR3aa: CASSYSPSGNTGELFF
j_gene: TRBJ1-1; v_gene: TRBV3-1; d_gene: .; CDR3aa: CASSQDVTNTEAFF
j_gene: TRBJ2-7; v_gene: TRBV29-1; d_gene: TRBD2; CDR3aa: CSVEGVQREGPRSYEQYF
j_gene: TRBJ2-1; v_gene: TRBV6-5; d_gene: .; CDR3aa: CASSTAGSRNEQFF
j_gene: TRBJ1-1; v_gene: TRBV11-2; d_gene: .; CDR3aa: CASSLEVQRPNTEAFF
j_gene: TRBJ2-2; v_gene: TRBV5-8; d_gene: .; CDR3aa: CASSFYSTSGRLFF
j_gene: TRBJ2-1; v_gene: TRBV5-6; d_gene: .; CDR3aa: CASRAGATTYNEQFF
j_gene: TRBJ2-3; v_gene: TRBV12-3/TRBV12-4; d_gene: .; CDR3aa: CASSLGLPDTQYF
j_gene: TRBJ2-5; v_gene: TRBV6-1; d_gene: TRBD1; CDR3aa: CASSQTGIGQETQYF
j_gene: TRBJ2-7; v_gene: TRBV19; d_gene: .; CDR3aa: CASSIDSDSYTEQYF
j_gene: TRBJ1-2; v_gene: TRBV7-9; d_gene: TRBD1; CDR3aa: CASSILDRVDGYTF
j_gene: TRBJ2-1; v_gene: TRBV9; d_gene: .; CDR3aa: CASARGGRAINEQFF
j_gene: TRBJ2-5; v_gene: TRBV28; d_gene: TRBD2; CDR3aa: CASSKSGRAGQETQYF
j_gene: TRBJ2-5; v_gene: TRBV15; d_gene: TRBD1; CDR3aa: CATSRETGLETQYF
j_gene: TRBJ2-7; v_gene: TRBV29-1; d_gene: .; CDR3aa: CSVGGGGLPYEQYF
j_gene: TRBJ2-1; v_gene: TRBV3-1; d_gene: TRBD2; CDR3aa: CASSQEIVLAGDDEQFF
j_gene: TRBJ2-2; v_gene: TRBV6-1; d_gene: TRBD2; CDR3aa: CASTMGLAGGKVNTGELFF
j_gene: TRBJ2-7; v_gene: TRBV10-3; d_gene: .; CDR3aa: CAISEAYEQYF
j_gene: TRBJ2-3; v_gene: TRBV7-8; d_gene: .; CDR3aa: CASSLGPYTDTQYF
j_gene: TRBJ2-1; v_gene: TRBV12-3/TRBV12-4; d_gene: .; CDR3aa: CASSLGRATEQFF
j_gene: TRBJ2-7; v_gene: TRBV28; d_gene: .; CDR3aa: CASSSPYEQYF
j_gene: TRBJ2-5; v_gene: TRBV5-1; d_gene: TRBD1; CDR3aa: CASRLRTGSGQETQYF
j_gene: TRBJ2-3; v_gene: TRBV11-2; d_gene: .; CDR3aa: CASSSYLGGDTQYF
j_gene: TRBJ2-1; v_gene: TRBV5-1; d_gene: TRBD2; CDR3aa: CASSLPQGTSGHNEQFF
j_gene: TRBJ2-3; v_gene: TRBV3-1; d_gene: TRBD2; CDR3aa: CASSRGGLNTDTQYF
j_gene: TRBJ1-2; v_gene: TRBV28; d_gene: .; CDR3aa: CASSFGNRDKYGYTF
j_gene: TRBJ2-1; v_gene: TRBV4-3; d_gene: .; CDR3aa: CASSQGSSYNEQFF
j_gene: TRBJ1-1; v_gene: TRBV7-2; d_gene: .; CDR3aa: CASSAGARGSYTEAFF
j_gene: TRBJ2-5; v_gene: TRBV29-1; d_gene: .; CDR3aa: CSVEPKGQGLETQYF
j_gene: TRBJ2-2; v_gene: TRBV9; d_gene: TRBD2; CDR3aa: CASSLHSGGYTGELFF
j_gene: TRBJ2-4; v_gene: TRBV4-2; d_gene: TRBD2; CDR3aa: CASSPGLAGPEVENIQYF
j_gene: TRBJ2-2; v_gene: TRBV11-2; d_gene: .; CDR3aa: CASSLVSGTGELFF
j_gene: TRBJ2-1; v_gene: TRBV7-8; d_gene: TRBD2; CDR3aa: CASSSGTSGRGLAYNEQFF
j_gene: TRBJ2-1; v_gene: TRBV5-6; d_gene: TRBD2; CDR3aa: CASSTPTSGWDEQFF
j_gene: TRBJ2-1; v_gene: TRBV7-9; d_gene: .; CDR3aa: CASSFEGGPPFYNEQFF
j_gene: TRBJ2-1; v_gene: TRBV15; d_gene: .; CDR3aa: CATSRDGSSGELQFF
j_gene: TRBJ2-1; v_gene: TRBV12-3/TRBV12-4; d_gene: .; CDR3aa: CASSLVLGLAYNEQFF
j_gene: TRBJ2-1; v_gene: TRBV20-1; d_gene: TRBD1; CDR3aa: CSARLYGTDNEQFF
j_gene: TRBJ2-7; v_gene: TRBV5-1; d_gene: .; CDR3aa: CASSRWAVDEQYF
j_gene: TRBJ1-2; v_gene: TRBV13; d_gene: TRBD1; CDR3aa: CASSVGQGDGYTF
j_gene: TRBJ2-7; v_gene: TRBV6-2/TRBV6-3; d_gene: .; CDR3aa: CASSYVSDYEQYF
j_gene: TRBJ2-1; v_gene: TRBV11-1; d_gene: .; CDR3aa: CANSSRQDYNEQFF
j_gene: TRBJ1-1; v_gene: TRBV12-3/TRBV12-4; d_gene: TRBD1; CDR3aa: CASSAWDSGHTEAFF
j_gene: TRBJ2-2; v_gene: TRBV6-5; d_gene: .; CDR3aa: CASSSDSAGGELFF